This TCR beta chain was found in a study of response to subunit inactivated influenza vaccine. V shed 4 bases, J shed 8 bases, and the junction held 10 bases outside the gene matches. The CDR3 loop spans 15 amino acids. Germline values: CDR1 SGHAT, CDR2 FQNNGV. Via MiXCR, TCRdb re-called the RT-PCR reads, giving one row per CDR3 protein. Of about 540,000 distinct CDR3 sequences listed, under 25% were seen once; the top ten hold 2.5% to 3%. These data were also filed under a second study, of T cells expressing NK-cell markers. As reported in that work: UMIs accompanied the 5'RACE template switching by which TCR beta cDNA was made. Among a handful of donors, these clonotypes also ranked first in the CD3+CD56-NKG2C+ fraction.

This receptor was obtained from a man aged 50 or older who received an inactivated influenza vaccine. V gene TRBV11-2 combines with J gene TRBJ2-1, with 8 bases aligning to TRBD1. Sequenced here: CD4+ T cells sorted from PBMCs, sampled roughly 12 days after vaccination. CDR3 sequence (DNA): TGTGCCAGCAGCTCGACAGGGGAAGTATTAGATGAGCAGTTCTTC. It is translated as CASSSTGEVLDEQFF.